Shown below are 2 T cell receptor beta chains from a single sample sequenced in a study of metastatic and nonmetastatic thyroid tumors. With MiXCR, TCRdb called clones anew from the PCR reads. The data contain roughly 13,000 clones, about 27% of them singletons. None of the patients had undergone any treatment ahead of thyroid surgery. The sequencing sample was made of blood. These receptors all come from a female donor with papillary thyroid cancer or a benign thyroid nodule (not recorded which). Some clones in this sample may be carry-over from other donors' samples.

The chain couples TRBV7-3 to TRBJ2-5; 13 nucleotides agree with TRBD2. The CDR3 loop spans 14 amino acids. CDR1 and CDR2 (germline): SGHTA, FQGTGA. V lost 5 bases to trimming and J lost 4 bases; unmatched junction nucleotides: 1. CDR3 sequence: CASSRLAGGETQYF. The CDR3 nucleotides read TGTGCCAGCAGCCGACTAGCGGGAGGAGAGACCCAGTACTTC.

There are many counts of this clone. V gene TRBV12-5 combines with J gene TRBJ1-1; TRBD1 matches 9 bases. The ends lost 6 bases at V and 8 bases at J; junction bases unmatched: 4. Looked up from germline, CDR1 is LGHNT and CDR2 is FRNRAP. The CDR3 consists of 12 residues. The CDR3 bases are TGTGCTAGTGGCCTGGGACAGGGCGAAGCTTTCTTT. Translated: CASGLGQGEAFF. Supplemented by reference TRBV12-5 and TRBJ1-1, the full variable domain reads DARVTQTPRHKVTEMGQEVTMRCQPILGHNTVFWYRQTMMQGLELLAYFRNRAPLDDSGMPKDRFSAEMPDATLATLKIQPSEPRDSAVYFCASGLGQGEAFFGQGTRLTVV.